This TCR beta chain emerged from a study of T cell responses to AZD1222 COVID-19 vaccine. Study in general: Pooled in the analysis were second doses at about 4 or about 12 weeks.

With 4 bases clipped from V and 4 bases from J, the junction kept 3 bases outside the gene matches. Germline CDR1 is MNHNY and CDR2 is SVGAGI (reference sequence). CDR3 length equals 14 residues. On this clone: Its target is unknown.

TCRdb keeps only in-frame clones here, not all; method: immunoSEQ multiplex PCR. Of about 180,000 clones in the sample, about 91% were seen once. The study, taken as a whole, reports: Clonal diversity was possibly underestimated; the donors were predominantly white British and more often female. Seropositive status at baseline applied to only 5 or 6 AZD1222 recipients. Reportedly, nearly half of unique spike TCRs recognized epitopes outside B.1.351/B.1.1.7 mutations.

The V call is TRBV6-6, the J call TRBJ2-4, with 8 bases that match TRBD2. The receptor's source is an adult in good health. The sequencing used peripheral blood, collected on day 0 of AZD1222 vaccination. This chain's CDR3 is CASSLVAGKNIQYF. CDR3 nucleotides: TGTGCCAGCAGTTTAGTAGCGGGGAAAAACATTCAGTACTTC.